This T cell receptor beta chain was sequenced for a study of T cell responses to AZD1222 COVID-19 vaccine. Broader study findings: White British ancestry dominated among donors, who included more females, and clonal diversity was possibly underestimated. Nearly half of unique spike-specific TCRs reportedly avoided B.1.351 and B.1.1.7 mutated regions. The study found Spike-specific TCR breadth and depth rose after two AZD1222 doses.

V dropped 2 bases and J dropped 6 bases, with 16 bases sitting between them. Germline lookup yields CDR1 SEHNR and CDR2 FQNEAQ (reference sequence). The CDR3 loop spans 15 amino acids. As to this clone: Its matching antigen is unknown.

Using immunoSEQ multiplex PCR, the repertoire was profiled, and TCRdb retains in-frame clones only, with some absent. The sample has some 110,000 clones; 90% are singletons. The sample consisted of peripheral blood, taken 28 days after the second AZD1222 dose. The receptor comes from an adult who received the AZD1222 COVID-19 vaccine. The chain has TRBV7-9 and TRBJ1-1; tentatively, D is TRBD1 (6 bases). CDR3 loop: CASSLQGTSRAEAFF. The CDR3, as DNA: TGTGCCAGCAGCTTACAGGGGACCTCAAGGGCTGAAGCTTTCTTT.